Shown below are 21 T cell receptor beta chains from a single sample sequenced in a study of siplizumab effects on memory and regulatory T cells. Clones were read by immunoSEQ multiplex PCR, and TCRdb kept only the in-frame ones, dropping some. Here the sample spans roughly 80,000 clones, around 90% being singletons. Input material: Tregs sorted from blood. The receptor set was obtained from a human donor in good health.

The chain combines TRBV27 with TRBJ1-2; 7 bases agree with TRBD1. Looked up from germline, CDR1 is MNHEY and CDR2 is SMNVEV (reference sequence). V lost 6 bases to trimming and J lost 8 bases; unmatched junction nucleotides: 9. This CDR3 spans 13 amino acids. The CDR3, as DNA: TGTGCCAGCAGGGGGACAGTAAGATTGGGCTACACCTTC. Translating it yields CASRGTVRLGYTF.

V usage is TRBV10-3 and J usage is TRBJ2-1, with 14 nucleotides matching TRBD2. This CDR3 comprises 14 residues. CDR1 is ENHRY and CDR2 is SYGVKD in the germline V gene. With 7 bases clipped from V and 7 bases from J, the junction kept 3 bases outside the gene matches. DNA of the CDR3: TGTGCCATCAAAAGGACTAGCGGGGGGAATGAGCAGTTCTTC. It encodes CAIKRTSGGNEQFF.

CDR3 residues: CASRGGTYNSPLHF. The CDR3 DNA follows: TGTGCCAGCAGAGGGGGAACCTATAATTCACCCCTCCACTTT. The V gene is TRBV25-1, the J gene TRBJ1-6; the D gene is possibly TRBD1 (6 bases). Germline V gene data show CDR1 as MGHDK and CDR2 as SYGVNS. Trimming removed 6 bases at V and 2 bases at J, with 8 bases between. The CDR3 sequence is 14 residues long.

This rearrangement joins TRBV28 to TRBJ1-6, with a weak D call TRBD1 (5 bases). The CDR3 extends over 12 amino acids. Trimming removed 6 bases at V and 10 bases at J, with 10 bases between. CDR1 and CDR2 (germline): MDHEN, SYDVKM. CDR3 residues: CASSVRESPLHF. DNA for the CDR3: TGTGCCAGCAGCGTCAGGGAATCACCCCTCCACTTT.

This chain links TRBV6-6 with TRBJ1-3, with D perhaps TRBD1 (5 bases). The CDR3 is 12 residues long. The V gene lost 5 bases and the J gene lost 4 bases, with 6 bases spanning the gap. The germline V gene has CDR1 MNHNY and CDR2 SVGAGI (reference sequence). The CDR3 is CASSGAGNTIYF. The CDR3 region has the DNA TGTGCCAGCAGTGGGGCGGGAAACACCATATATTTT.

J is TRBJ2-5 and V is TRBV6-6; the D gene is possibly TRBD1 (6 bases). Trimming removed 4 bases from V and 4 bases from J, with 10 bases in between. The CDR3 covers 13 residues. Germline CDR1 MNHNY, CDR2 SVGAGI (reference sequence). CDR3 loop: CASSSYRVETQYF. As DNA, the CDR3 is TGTGCCAGCAGTTCCTACAGGGTAGAGACCCAGTACTTC.

The chain has TRBV11-2 and TRBJ2-7; 8 bases agree with TRBD2. The CDR3 extends over 15 amino acids. V shed 4 bases, J shed 0 bases, and the junction held 5 bases outside the gene matches. The germline V gene has CDR1 SGHAT and CDR2 FQNNGV. The CDR3 is CASSSTSVSSYEQYF. The CDR3 nucleotides read TGTGCCAGCAGCTCGACTAGCGTAAGCTCCTACGAGCAGTACTTC.

The J gene is TRBJ2-7, the V gene TRBV7-2; D is ambiguous. In germline, CDR1 is SGHTA, CDR2 FQGNSA. V lost 4 bases and J 2 bases, leaving 12 bases between the germline ends. The CDR3 covers 14 residues. CDR3 amino acids: CASSSQNRPYEQYF. CDR3 DNA: TGTGCCAGCAGCTCTCAAAACCGCCCCTACGAGCAGTACTTC.

The chain is built from TRBV7-2 and TRBJ2-5; the D is unclear. Germline CDR1 SGHTA, CDR2 FQGNSA. CDR3 length: 15 residues. The ends were cut back, 5 bases at V and 5 bases at J, with 18 bases in the middle. The CDR3, as DNA: TGTGCCAGCAGCCTTTTGGGGTCTGTGGGGGAGACCCAGTACTTC. Protein sequence: CASSLLGSVGETQYF. Full variable domain (outside the CDR3, taken from reference TRBV7-2 and TRBJ2-5): GAGVSQSPSNKVTEKGKDVELRCDPISGHTALYWYRQSLGQGLEFLIYFQGNSAPDKSGLPSDRFSAERTGGSVSTLTIQRTQQEDSAVYLCASSLLGSVGETQYFGPGTRLLVL.

CDR3 sequence: CARSLTAFLSYEQYF. Here the CDR3 DNA reads TGTGCCAGAAGCTTGACAGCTTTCTTGTCCTACGAGCAGTACTTC. The V call is TRBV5-3, the J call TRBJ2-7; D is unresolved. TRBV5-3 is an open reading frame, and its role is uncertain. The CDR3 extends over 15 amino acids. V was pared by 1 base and J by 1 base, with 12 bases between.

The chain links TRBV5-1 to TRBJ2-3; the match to TRBD2 covers 8 bases. V trimming: 0 bases; J trimming: 6 bases; junction bases outside the gene matches: 12. Per germline, CDR1 SGHRS and CDR2 YFSETQ. The CDR3 runs 17 residues. Here the CDR3 DNA reads TGCGCCAGCAGCTTGGTCCCGCGGGGGGCGAGTAGGGATACGCAGTATTTT. It encodes CASSLVPRGASRDTQYF.

The chain uses TRBV7-2 and TRBJ2-2; 11 nucleotides match TRBD2. Germline loops: CDR1 SGHTA, CDR2 FQGNSA. This CDR3 has 16 residues. V shed 3 bases, J shed 6 bases, and the junction held 6 bases outside the gene matches. As DNA, the CDR3 is TGTGCCAGCAGCTTCCCGATAGCGGGGGGGCCCGGGGAGCTGTTTTTT. Amino acids: CASSFPIAGGPGELFF.

The chain joins TRBV28 to TRBJ1-5; D is perhaps TRBD1 (6 bases). Deletions cut 8 bases from V and 0 bases from J, with 14 bases between. The CDR3 sequence is 15 residues long. Germline CDR1 MDHEN, CDR2 SYDVKM. The CDR3 nucleotides read TGTGCCAGCGGAGGTCTCAGGGGTAGCAATCAGCCCCAGCATTTT. It codes for CASGGLRGSNQPQHF.

The chain has TRBV29-1 and TRBJ1-1; D remains unclear. There are 12 residues in the CDR3. Germline lookup yields CDR1 SQVTM and CDR2 ANQGSEA. V shed 4 bases and J shed 0 bases, with 6 bases lying between them. CDR3 in DNA: TGCAGCGTTGTTATCTTGAACACTGAAGCTTTCTTT. Encoded protein: CSVVILNTEAFF.

V and J are TRBV29-1 and TRBJ1-5, with TRBD1 identical over 7 bases. Trimming took 4 bases from V and 5 from J; bases not matched to a gene: 8. The germline CDR1 and CDR2 sequences are SQVTM and ANQGSEA. The CDR3 has 14 residues. CDR3 nucleotides: TGCAGCGTTGTCGAGGGGGCAGGGTATCAGCCCCAGCATTTT. It is translated as CSVVEGAGYQPQHF.

This chain connects TRBV6-6 to TRBJ1-1; possibly TRBD1 for D (5 bases). Germline CDR1 and CDR2: MNHNY and SVGAGI (reference sequence). The CDR3 contains 14 residues. The ends were cut back, 6 bases at V and 2 bases at J, with 13 bases in the middle. The chain's CDR3 is CASRGRTINTEAFF. The CDR3 coding sequence is TGTGCCAGCAGGGGACGCACTATTAACACTGAAGCTTTCTTT.

By share, this clone ranks as medium-sized. The chain is built from TRBV4-1 and TRBJ2-5, with 9 positions matching TRBD1. Trimming at V came to 1 base and at J to 5 bases, leaving 5 bases not matched to a gene. This CDR3 contains 15 residues. Germline V gene lookup returns CDR1 MGHRA and CDR2 YSYEKL. The CDR3 region has the DNA TGCGCCAGCAGCCAAGCTATGGACAGGGGTGAGACCCAGTACTTC. Its protein is CASSQAMDRGETQYF.

The V and J genes are TRBV5-6 and TRBJ1-3, with D unresolved. There are 13 residues in the CDR3. CDR1 is SGHDT and CDR2 is YYEEEE in the germline V gene. V dropped 1 base and J dropped 4 bases, with 6 bases sitting between them. In DNA, the CDR3 is TGTGCCAGCAGCTTGTCCGACGGAAACACCATATATTTT. Residues: CASSLSDGNTIYF.

This clone came up a few times. The rearrangement links TRBV6-1 to TRBJ1-5, with D perhaps TRBD1 (5 bases). The germline V gene has CDR1 MNHNS and CDR2 SASEGT. With 8 bases removed from V and 4 bases from J, the gap between germline ends came to 15 bases. This CDR3 spans 14 amino acids. The CDR3 loop is CASWGWGGNQPQHF. The DNA for the CDR3 is TGTGCCAGCTGGGGGTGGGGAGGGAATCAGCCCCAGCATTTT.

The chain has TRBV11-3 and TRBJ2-5; 12 bases agree with TRBD2. This CDR3 has 15 residues. The V gene end was trimmed by 1 base and the J gene end by 3 bases; junction bases not matched to a gene: 0. Per germline, CDR1 SGHNT and CDR2 YENEEA. For the CDR3, the DNA is TGTGCCAGCAGCTTAGGACTAGCGGGGGAAGAGACCCAGTACTTC. Translating gives CASSLGLAGEETQYF.

The chain recombines TRBV6-6 with TRBJ2-7; D not certain. The ends were cut back, 0 bases at V and 0 bases at J, with 9 bases in the middle. Germline loops: CDR1 MNHNY, CDR2 SVGAGI (reference sequence). The CDR3 runs to 15 residues. This CDR3 is CASSYSAGFSYEQYF. The CDR3, as DNA: TGTGCCAGCAGTTACTCCGCCGGCTTCTCCTACGAGCAGTACTTC.